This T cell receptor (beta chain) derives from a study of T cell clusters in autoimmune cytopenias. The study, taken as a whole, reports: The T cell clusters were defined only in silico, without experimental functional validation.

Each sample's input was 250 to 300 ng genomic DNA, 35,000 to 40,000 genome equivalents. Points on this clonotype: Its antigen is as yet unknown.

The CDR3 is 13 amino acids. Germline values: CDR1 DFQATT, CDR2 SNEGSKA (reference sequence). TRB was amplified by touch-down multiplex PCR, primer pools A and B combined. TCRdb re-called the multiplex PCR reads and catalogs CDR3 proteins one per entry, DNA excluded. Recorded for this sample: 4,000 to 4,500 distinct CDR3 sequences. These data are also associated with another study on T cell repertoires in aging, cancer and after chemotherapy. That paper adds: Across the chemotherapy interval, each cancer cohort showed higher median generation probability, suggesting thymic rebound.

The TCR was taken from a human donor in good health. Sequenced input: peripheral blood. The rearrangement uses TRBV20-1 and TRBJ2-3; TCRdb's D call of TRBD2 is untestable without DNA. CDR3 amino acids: CSAPSGGVDTQYF.